Below, 21 T cell receptor beta chains from the same sample are listed, as sequenced in a study of beta chain features in type 1 diabetes. cDNA synthesis used the whole RNA isolate, giving expressed TCRB sequences. The assay was immunoSEQ multiplex PCR, and TCRdb's table has in-frame clones only and misses some. This sample yields fewer than 150,000 clones, of which 6.9% are seen a single time; around 1.3% belongs to the top ten. The sample was central memory CD4+ T cells from blood. These TCRs come from a woman aged 30 to 39 in good health.

The J gene is TRBJ2-7, the V gene TRBV10-2; the D gene is possibly TRBD2 (5 bases). Germline loops: CDR1 WSHSY, CDR2 SAAADI. V shed 0 bases and J shed 1 base, with 16 bases lying between them. The CDR3 is 17 residues long. CDR3 DNA sequence: TGCGCCAGCAGTGAGTCGACCATCCTAGGGAGTTCCTACGAGCAGTACTTC. The encoded protein is CASSESTILGSSYEQYF.

This clone was counted only a few times. This chain uses TRBV27 with TRBJ2-7, with D perhaps matching TRBD1 (6 bases). V shed 4 bases and J shed 6 bases, with 10 bases lying between them. The CDR3 has 12 residues. Germline V gene lookup returns CDR1 MNHEY and CDR2 SMNVEV (reference sequence). The CDR3 sequence: CASSYRGGEQYF. The CDR3 DNA reads as TGTGCCAGCAGTTATAGAGGGGGCGAGCAGTACTTC.

This clone was seen only a few times. The chain uses TRBV5-1 and TRBJ2-1; D is uncertain. Germline values: CDR1 SGHRS, CDR2 YFSETQ. V was pared by 0 bases and J by 7 bases, with 8 bases between. The CDR3 runs 13 residues. The CDR3 sequence: CASSLALQNEQFF. The CDR3 DNA reads TGCGCCAGCAGCTTGGCCTTGCAGAATGAGCAGTTCTTC.

This chain connects TRBV9 to TRBJ1-1; a possible D gene is TRBD1 (5 bases). The CDR3 extends over 12 amino acids. Trimming shortened V by 4 bases and J by 5 bases, and 9 bases separated the two germline ends. CDR1 and CDR2 (germline): SGDLS, YYNGEE. The CDR3 nucleotides are TGTGCCAGCAGCCGGGAGGGGACTGAAGCTTTCTTT. Protein sequence: CASSREGTEAFF.

The V gene is TRBV2, the J gene TRBJ2-1, with 7 bases identical to TRBD1. Germline assignment: CDR1 SNHLY and CDR2 FYNNEI. The CDR3 is 14 residues long. V shed 10 bases and J 7 bases; nucleotides not matched to a gene: 13. CDR3: CATSRGQPGNEQFF. The DNA for the CDR3 is TGTGCCACCTCCCGGGGACAGCCCGGGAATGAGCAGTTCTTC.

The chain employs TRBV15 and TRBJ2-1; TRBD2 aligns across 7 bases. The CDR3 sequence is 16 residues long. Per the germline V gene, CDR1 is LNHNV and CDR2 is YYDKDF (reference sequence). Trimming took 0 bases from V and 4 from J; bases not matched to a gene: 6. CDR3 region: CATSRDQAGPYNEQFF. The CDR3 DNA reads as TGTGCCACCAGCAGAGATCAAGCGGGGCCTTACAATGAGCAGTTCTTC.

V usage is TRBV5-1 and J usage is TRBJ2-6; tentative D call: TRBD1 (6 bases). The CDR3 length is 15 residues. Per germline, CDR1 SGHRS and CDR2 YFSETQ. Trimming removed 5 bases from V and 0 bases from J, with 9 bases in between. The CDR3 here is CASRAGVSGANVLTF. The CDR3 region has the DNA TGCGCCAGCAGAGCAGGGGTCTCTGGGGCCAACGTCCTGACTTTC.

This clone was seen ten or more times. This chain uses TRBV7-2 with TRBJ2-3, with 10 bases aligning to TRBD2. The CDR3 totals 16 residues. Trimming took 5 bases from V and 11 from J; bases not matched to a gene: 16. Germline V gene data show CDR1 as SGHTA and CDR2 as FQGNSA. The CDR3 here is CASSMALAGDKSMQYF. The DNA for the CDR3 is TGTGCCAGCAGCATGGCGCTAGCGGGAGATAAGTCGATGCAGTATTTT.

The chain joins TRBV2 to TRBJ1-5, with D perhaps TRBD1 (6 bases). The CDR3 is made up of 14 amino acids. With 8 bases removed from V and 3 bases from J, the gap between germline ends came to 14 bases. The germline V gene encodes CDR1 SNHLY and CDR2 FYNNEI. CDR3 nucleotides: TGTGCCAGCCGGGACATCACCTCCAATCAGCCCCAGCATTTT. Translation gives CASRDITSNQPQHF.

This clone occurred a few times. The chain combines TRBV28 with TRBJ2-7, with 8 bases matching TRBD2. J was trimmed by 6 bases and V by 1 base; bases with no gene match: 29. The CDR3 sequence is 22 residues long. Germline V gives CDR1 MDHEN, CDR2 SYDVKM. In DNA form, the CDR3 reads TGTGCCAGCAGTTTATCCCCCGCCCGCATGGGGGGCGTGAGCGGGAGTAGGGTCGAGCAGTACTTC. Its translation: CASSLSPARMGGVSGSRVEQYF.

The genes are TRBV27 and TRBJ2-3; a weak D match, TRBD2 (5 bases). The CDR3 runs to 14 residues. Germline CDR1 MNHEY, CDR2 SMNVEV (reference sequence). V was clipped by 6 bases and J by 2 bases, with 12 bases between them. This CDR3 is CASSRRRYTDTQYF. DNA of the CDR3: TGTGCCAGCAGCCGTAGGAGGTACACAGATACGCAGTATTTT.

V usage is TRBV7-9 and J usage is TRBJ2-7, with 11 bases that match TRBD2. With 5 bases clipped from V and 4 bases from J, the junction kept 13 bases outside the gene matches. The germline gives CDR1 SEHNR, CDR2 FQNEAQ (reference sequence). The CDR3 sequence is 17 residues long. The CDR3 bases are TGTGCCAGCAGCCCAAGGGGTACTAGCGGGAGTGGGTACGAGCAGTACTTC. Its protein is CASSPRGTSGSGYEQYF.

The chain employs TRBV7-3 and TRBJ2-1, with D possibly TRBD2 on 6 matching bases. V lost 1 base, J lost 0 bases, and 10 bases lay in between. The germline gives CDR1 SGHTA, CDR2 FQGTGA. CDR3 length equals 16 residues. The CDR3 spells CASSLSGDHSYNEQFF. CDR3 in DNA: TGTGCCAGCAGCTTAAGCGGGGACCACTCCTACAATGAGCAGTTCTTC. Combining the CDR3 with reference TRBV7-3 and TRBJ2-1 gives the whole variable domain GAGVSQTPSNKVTEKGKYVELRCDPISGHTALYWYRQSLGQGPEFLIYFQGTGAADDSGLPNDRFFAVRPEGSVSTLKIQRTERGDSAVYLCASSLSGDHSYNEQFFGPGTRLTVL.

This clone was found many times. CDR3 sequence (DNA): TGTGCCAGCACCTTAGCGTCGATCGGGGAGCTGTTTTTT. Encoded protein: CASTLASIGELFF. The genes are TRBV28 and TRBJ2-2; possible D gene TRBD2, 5 bases. The CDR3 runs 13 residues. The germline V and J ends were trimmed by 7 bases and 7 bases, with 13 bases remaining between them. Per the germline V gene, CDR1 is MDHEN and CDR2 is SYDVKM.

This clone has a handful of counts. The rearrangement joins TRBV25-1 to TRBJ1-2; 10 positions agree with TRBD1. V lost 6 bases to trimming and J lost 7 bases; unmatched junction nucleotides: 5. The CDR3 has 13 residues. Germline V gene sequence: CDR1 MGHDK, CDR2 SYGVNS. The CDR3 sequence: CASSLTGGPGYTF. The CDR3 nucleotides are TGTGCCAGCAGCTTGACAGGGGGCCCTGGCTACACCTTC.

This clone was detected once. The chain recombines TRBV11-3 with TRBJ1-1; TRBD1 might be the D (5 bases). CDR1 and CDR2 from the germline V gene are SGHNT and YENEEA. The CDR3 contains 13 residues. V lost 2 bases and J 7 bases, leaving 11 bases between the germline ends. The CDR3 DNA sequence: TGTGCCAGCAGCTTAAGGGGTGAGGTTGAAGCTTTCTTT. The encoded protein is CASSLRGEVEAFF.

V gene TRBV6-1 combines with J gene TRBJ1-5; 10 positions agree with TRBD1. CDR3 length: 13 amino acids. Germline-derived CDR1 and CDR2 are MNHNS and SASEGT. Germline trimming cut 6 bases from V and 7 bases from J; bases unmatched to any gene: 3. The CDR3 DNA is TGTGCCAGCAGGGACAGGGGGAACCAGCCCCAGCATTTT. It translates to CASRDRGNQPQHF.

This clone was seen at least ten times. This chain links TRBV7-2 with TRBJ2-5; 10 positions match TRBD2. Germline V gene lookup returns CDR1 SGHTA and CDR2 FQGNSA. The CDR3 is made up of 17 amino acids. With 2 bases clipped from V and 4 bases from J, the junction kept 10 bases outside the gene matches. This chain's CDR3 is CASSLSGLAGVGETQYF. CDR3 sequence (DNA): TGTGCCAGCAGCTTATCCGGGCTAGCGGGAGTAGGAGAGACCCAGTACTTC.

This clone was counted ten times or more. V gene TRBV30 combines with J gene TRBJ2-7; a weak D match, TRBD2 (6 bases). The CDR3 has 13 amino acids. CDR1 and CDR2 (germline): GTSNPN, SVGIG (reference sequence). Trimming shortened V by 5 bases and J by 4 bases, and 15 bases separated the two germline ends. The CDR3 protein is CAWGTAGRYEQYF. As DNA, the CDR3 is TGTGCCTGGGGGACCGCAGGGAGGTACGAGCAGTACTTC.

This clone was counted a few times. This rearrangement joins TRBV7-9 to TRBJ2-2; weak D call: TRBD1 (5 bases). The germline V gene has CDR1 SEHNR and CDR2 FQNEAQ (reference sequence). CDR3 length equals 15 residues. Between the trimmed V and J ends, which lost 1 base and 2 bases, there was a span of 8 bases. This CDR3 is CASSLEGFNTGELFF. The CDR3, as DNA: TGTGCCAGCAGCTTAGAGGGGTTCAACACCGGGGAGCTGTTTTTT. The variable domain in full, with the rest retrieved from reference TRBV7-9 and TRBJ2-2, is DTGVSQNPRHKITKRGQNVTFRCDPISEHNRLYWYRQTLGQGPEFLTYFQNEAQLEKSRLLSDRFSAERPKGSFSTLEIQRTEQGDSAMYLCASSLEGFNTGELFFGEGSRLTVL.

This clone was observed a few times. The chain employs TRBV28 and TRBJ2-5; D is undetermined. The CDR3 sequence is 16 residues long. CDR1 is MDHEN, CDR2 SYDVKM, per germline. V dropped 3 bases and J dropped 1 base, with 15 bases sitting between them. CDR3 nucleotides: TGTGCCAGCAGTTTGCGAGGTAACACTGCCCAAGAGACCCAGTACTTC. Translation: CASSLRGNTAQETQYF.